This TCR beta chain was found in a study of Tregs in tolerant kidney transplant recipients. Profiling relied on immunoSEQ multiplex PCR, and the TCRdb table lists in-frame clones only, not all of them. This sample has tens of thousands of clones, with 80% to 90% found just once. With regard to this clone: Other DNA sequences in this specimen translate into the identical CDR3.

The nonmyeloablative bone marrow transplants came from related graft donors, with transient mixed chimerism. The CDR3 totals 12 residues. The junction had 5 bases not matched to a gene; V was cut back by 9 bases and J by 10 bases. The germline V gene has CDR1 MDHEN and CDR2 SYDVKM. This receptor was identified in a human patient who received a combined kidney and bone marrow transplant. The T cells may partly be graft donor cells. The chain couples TRBV28 to TRBJ1-6, with 8 bases that match TRBD1. Material: CD4+ T cells from blood (PBMCs), obtained 6 months after the transplant. CDR3 sequence (DNA): TGTGCCAGTGAAACAGGGGGATCACCCCTCCACTTT. Its protein product is CASETGGSPLHF. Full variable domain (outside the CDR3, taken from reference TRBV28 and TRBJ1-6): DVKVTQSSRYLVKRTGEKVFLECVQDMDHENMFWYRQDPGLGLRLIYFSYDVKMKEKGDIPEGYSVSREKKERFSLILESASTNQTSMYLCASETGGSPLHFGNGTRLTVT.